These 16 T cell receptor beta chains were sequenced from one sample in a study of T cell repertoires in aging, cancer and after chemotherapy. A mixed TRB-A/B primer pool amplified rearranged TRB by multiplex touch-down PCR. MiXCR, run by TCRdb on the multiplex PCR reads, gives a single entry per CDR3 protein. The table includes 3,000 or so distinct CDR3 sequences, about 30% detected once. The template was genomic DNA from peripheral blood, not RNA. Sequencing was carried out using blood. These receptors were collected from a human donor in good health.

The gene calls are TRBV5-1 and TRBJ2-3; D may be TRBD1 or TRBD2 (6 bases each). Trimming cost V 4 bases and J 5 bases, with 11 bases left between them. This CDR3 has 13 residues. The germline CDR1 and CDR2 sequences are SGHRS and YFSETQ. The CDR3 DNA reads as TGCGCCAGCAGCACCGGAGGGGGAGATACGCAGTATTTT. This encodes CASSTGGGDTQYF.

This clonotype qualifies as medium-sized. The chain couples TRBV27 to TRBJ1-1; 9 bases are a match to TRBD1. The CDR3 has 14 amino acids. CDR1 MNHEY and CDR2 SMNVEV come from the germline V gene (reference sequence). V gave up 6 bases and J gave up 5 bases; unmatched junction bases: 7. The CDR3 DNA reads TGTGCCAGCAGGGCAGGGGACAGGGATACTGAAGCTTTCTTT. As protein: CASRAGDRDTEAFF.

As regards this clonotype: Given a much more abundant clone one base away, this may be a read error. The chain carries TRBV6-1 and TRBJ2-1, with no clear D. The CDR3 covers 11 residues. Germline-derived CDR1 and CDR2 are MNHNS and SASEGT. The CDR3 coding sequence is TGTGCCTGCAGCACCGGAAATGAGCAGTTCTTC. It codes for CACSTGNEQFF.

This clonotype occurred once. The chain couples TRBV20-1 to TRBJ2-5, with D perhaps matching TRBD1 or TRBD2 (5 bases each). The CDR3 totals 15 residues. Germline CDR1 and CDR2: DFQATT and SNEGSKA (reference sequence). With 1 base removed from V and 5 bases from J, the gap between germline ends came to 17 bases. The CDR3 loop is CSARVGKGDVETQYF. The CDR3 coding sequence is TGCAGTGCTAGAGTCGGGAAAGGGGATGTGGAGACCCAGTACTTC.

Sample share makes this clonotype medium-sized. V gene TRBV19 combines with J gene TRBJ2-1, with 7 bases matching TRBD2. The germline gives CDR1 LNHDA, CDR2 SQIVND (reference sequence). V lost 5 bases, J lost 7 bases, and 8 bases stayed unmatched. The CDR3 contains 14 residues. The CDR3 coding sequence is TGTGCCAGTAGTTGGGGGGGGAATCGGAATGAGCAGTTCTTC. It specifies CASSWGGNRNEQFF. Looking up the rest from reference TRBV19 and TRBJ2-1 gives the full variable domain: DGGITQSPKYLFRKEGQNVTLSCEQNLNHDAMYWYRQDPGQGLRLIYYSQIVNDFQKGDIAEGYSVSREKKESFPLTVTSAQKNPTAFYLCASSWGGNRNEQFFGPGTRLTVL.

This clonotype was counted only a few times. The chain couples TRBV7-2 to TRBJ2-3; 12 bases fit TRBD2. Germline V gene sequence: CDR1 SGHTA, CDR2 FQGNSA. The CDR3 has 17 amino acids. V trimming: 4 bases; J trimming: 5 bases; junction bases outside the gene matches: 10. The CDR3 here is CASSSRTSGTLGDTQYF. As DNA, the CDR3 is TGTGCCAGCAGCTCCCGGACTAGCGGGACCCTAGGAGATACGCAGTATTTT.

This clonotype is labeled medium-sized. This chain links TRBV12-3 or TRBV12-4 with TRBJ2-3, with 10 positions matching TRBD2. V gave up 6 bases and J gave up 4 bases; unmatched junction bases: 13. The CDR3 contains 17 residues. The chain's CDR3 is CASSSRLLAGVSDTQYF. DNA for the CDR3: TGTGCCAGCAGCTCCCGGCTCCTAGCGGGAGTGTCAGATACGCAGTATTTT.

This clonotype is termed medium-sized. The CDR3: CASTKGTGDTGELFF. In DNA, the CDR3 is TGTGCCAGCACCAAAGGGACAGGGGACACCGGGGAGCTGTTTTTT. V and J are TRBV6-1 and TRBJ2-2; 10 nucleotides line up with TRBD1. Germline-derived CDR1 and CDR2 are MNHNS and SASEGT. The CDR3 extends over 15 amino acids. Losses at the gene ends were 7 bases for V and 3 bases for J; bases not matched to a gene: 5.

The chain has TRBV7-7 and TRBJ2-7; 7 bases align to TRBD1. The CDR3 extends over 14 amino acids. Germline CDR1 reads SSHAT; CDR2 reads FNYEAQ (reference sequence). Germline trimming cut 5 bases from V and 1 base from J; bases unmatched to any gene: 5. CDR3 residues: CASSPRQGSYEQYF. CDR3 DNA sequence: TGTGCCAGCAGCCCTCGACAGGGATCCTACGAGCAGTACTTC.

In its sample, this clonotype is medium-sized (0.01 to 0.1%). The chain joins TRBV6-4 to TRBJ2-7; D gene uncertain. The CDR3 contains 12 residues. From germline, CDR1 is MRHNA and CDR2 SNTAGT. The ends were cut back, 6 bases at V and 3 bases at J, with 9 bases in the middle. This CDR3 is CASRDQDYEQYF. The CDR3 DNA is TGTGCCAGCAGAGACCAGGACTACGAGCAGTACTTC.

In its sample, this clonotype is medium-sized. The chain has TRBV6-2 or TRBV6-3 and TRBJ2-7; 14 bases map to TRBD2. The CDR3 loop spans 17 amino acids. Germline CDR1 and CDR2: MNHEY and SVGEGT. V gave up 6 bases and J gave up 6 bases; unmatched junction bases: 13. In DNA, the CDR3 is TGTGCCAGCAGGACGGCACAGGGGACTAGCGGGAGTGGCGAGCAGTACTTC. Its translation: CASRTAQGTSGSGEQYF.

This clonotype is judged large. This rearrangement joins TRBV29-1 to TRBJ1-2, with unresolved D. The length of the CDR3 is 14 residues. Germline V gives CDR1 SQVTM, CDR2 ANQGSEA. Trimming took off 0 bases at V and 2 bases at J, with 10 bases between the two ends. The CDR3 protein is CSVEDEGINYGYTF. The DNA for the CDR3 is TGCAGCGTTGAAGATGAGGGAATCAACTATGGCTACACCTTC. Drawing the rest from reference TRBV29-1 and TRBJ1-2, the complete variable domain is SAVISQKPSRDICQRGTSLTIQCQVDSQVTMMFWYRQQPGQSLTLIATANQGSEATYESGFVIDKFPISRPNLTFSTLTVSNMSPEDSSIYLCSVEDEGINYGYTFGSGTRLTVV.

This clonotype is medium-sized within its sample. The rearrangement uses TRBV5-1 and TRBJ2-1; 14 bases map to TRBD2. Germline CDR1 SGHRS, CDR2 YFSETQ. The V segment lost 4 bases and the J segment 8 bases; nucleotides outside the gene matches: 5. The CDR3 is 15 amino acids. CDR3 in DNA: TGCGCCAGCAGCATGGGACTAGCGGGAGCTGATGAGCAGTTCTTC. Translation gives CASSMGLAGADEQFF. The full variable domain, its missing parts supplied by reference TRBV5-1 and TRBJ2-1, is KAGVTQTPRYLIKTRGQQVTLSCSPISGHRSVSWYQQTPGQGLQFLFEYFSETQRNKGNFPGRFSGRQFSNSRSEMNVSTLELGDSALYLCASSMGLAGADEQFFGPGTRLTVL.

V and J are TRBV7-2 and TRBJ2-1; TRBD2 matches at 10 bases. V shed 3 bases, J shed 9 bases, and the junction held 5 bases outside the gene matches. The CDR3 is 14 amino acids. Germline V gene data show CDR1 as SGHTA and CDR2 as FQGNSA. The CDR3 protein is CASSFRLAGGEQFF. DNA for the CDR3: TGTGCCAGCAGCTTTAGATTAGCGGGAGGTGAGCAGTTCTTC. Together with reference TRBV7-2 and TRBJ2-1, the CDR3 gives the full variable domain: GAGVSQSPSNKVTEKGKDVELRCDPISGHTALYWYRQSLGQGLEFLIYFQGNSAPDKSGLPSDRFSAERTGGSVSTLTIQRTQQEDSAVYLCASSFRLAGGEQFFGPGTRLTVL.

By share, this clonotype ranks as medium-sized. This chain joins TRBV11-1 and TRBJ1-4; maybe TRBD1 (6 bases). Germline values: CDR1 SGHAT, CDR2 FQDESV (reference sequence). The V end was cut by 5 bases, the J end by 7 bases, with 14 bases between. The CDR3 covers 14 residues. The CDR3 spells CASSQTGNREKLFF. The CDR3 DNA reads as TGTGCCAGCAGCCAAACAGGGAATCGTGAAAAACTGTTTTTT.

The CDR3 DNA sequence: TGTGCCACCAGCAGAGATGGGGGGGACCGGACAGGCGGGCTTTTATTGGATTCACCCCTCCACTTT. Translation gives CATSRDGGDRTGGLLLDSPLHF. The chain carries TRBV15 and TRBJ1-6; 7 bases are shared with TRBD1. The V gene's germline CDR1 is LNHNV and CDR2 YYDKDF (reference sequence). The V and J ends lost 0 bases and 8 bases, in that order; junction bases with no gene match: 25. The CDR3 sequence is 22 residues long.